The rows below give T cell receptor beta chains drawn from one sample of a study of cytomegalovirus exposure and HLA in healthy donors. The data were produced by immunoSEQ multiplex PCR, yet TCRdb's version contains in-frame clones alone and is incomplete. Of tens of thousands of clones in the sample, 65% to 85% are singletons; the top ten hold roughly 3%. The specimen sequenced was PBMCs. The receptors were sampled from a young woman in good health and CMV-seronegative. The CDR3 runs from the conserved cysteine through the conserved F or W. The D gene is left open where the match is weak. Clone size appears in some rows only: once, few, many, or a class for an expanded clone.

d_gene: TRBD1; j_gene: TRBJ2-7; v_gene: TRBV6-5; abundance: -; CDR3nt: TGTGCCAGCAGTTACTCGAGGGACAGTTCCTACGAGCAGTACTTC; CDR3aa: CASSYSRDSSYEQYF
d_gene: -; j_gene: TRBJ1-1; v_gene: TRBV7-9; abundance: -; CDR3nt: TGTGCCAGCAGCGAGCAGAACACTGAAGCTTTCTTT; CDR3aa: CASSEQNTEAFF
d_gene: -; j_gene: TRBJ2-1; v_gene: TRBV19; abundance: -; CDR3nt: TGTGCCAGTAGTATGGGGGCAGGGGACAATGAGCAGTTCTTC; CDR3aa: CASSMGAGDNEQFF
d_gene: -; j_gene: TRBJ2-1; v_gene: TRBV19; abundance: few; CDR3nt: TGTGCCAGTAGTATCAGAGGTGATTCCTACAATGAGCAGTTCTTC; CDR3aa: CASSIRGDSYNEQFF
d_gene: TRBD2; j_gene: TRBJ2-5; v_gene: TRBV4-2; abundance: -; CDR3nt: TGTGCCAGCAGCCAAGGGAGTAGCGGGGGGGCCGGGGAGACCCAGTACTTC; CDR3aa: CASSQGSSGGAGETQYF
d_gene: TRBD1; j_gene: TRBJ2-5; v_gene: TRBV5-1; abundance: once; CDR3nt: TGCGCCAGCAGCGACCCGACAGGGGCCCAAGAGACCCAGTACTTC; CDR3aa: CASSDPTGAQETQYF
d_gene: -; j_gene: TRBJ1-1; v_gene: TRBV9; abundance: few; CDR3nt: TGTGCCAGCAGCGTATACGGCGGGGACACTGAAGCTTTCTTT; CDR3aa: CASSVYGGDTEAFF
d_gene: TRBD2; j_gene: TRBJ2-3; v_gene: TRBV7-2; abundance: -; CDR3nt: TGTGCCAGCAGCTTAGGGACTAGCGGGGGGGCAGATACGCAGTATTTT; CDR3aa: CASSLGTSGGADTQYF
d_gene: -; j_gene: TRBJ2-5; v_gene: TRBV11-2; abundance: -; CDR3nt: TGTGCCAGCAGCTTACTATGGGGAGGAACCCAGTACTTC; CDR3aa: CASSLLWGGTQYF
d_gene: -; j_gene: TRBJ1-1; v_gene: TRBV7-2; abundance: -; CDR3nt: TGTGCCAGCAGCTTAGATGTCGGGGGTCGGACTGAAGCTTTCTTT; CDR3aa: CASSLDVGGRTEAFF
d_gene: -; j_gene: TRBJ1-6; v_gene: TRBV5-5; abundance: -; CDR3nt: TGTGCCAGCAGCTTGGCCACAGGGAAGGCCCTCCACTTT; CDR3aa: CASSLATGKALHF
d_gene: -; j_gene: TRBJ2-1; v_gene: TRBV30; abundance: -; CDR3nt: TGTGCCTGGAGCCTAAACCCCTACAATGAGCAGTTCTTC; CDR3aa: CAWSLNPYNEQFF
d_gene: TRBD1; j_gene: TRBJ2-5; v_gene: TRBV7-2; abundance: -; CDR3nt: TGTGCCAGCAGCCTTAGGACAGGGGAAAGAGAGACCCAGTACTTC; CDR3aa: CASSLRTGERETQYF
d_gene: -; j_gene: TRBJ2-3; v_gene: TRBV5-4; abundance: -; CDR3nt: TGTGCCAGCAGCTTCACTTTGTCCAGCGGGAGCACAGATACGCAGTATTTT; CDR3aa: CASSFTLSSGSTDTQYF
d_gene: TRBD1; j_gene: TRBJ1-1; v_gene: TRBV11-3; abundance: once; CDR3nt: TGTGCCAGCAGCCCCAGGGGGGACACTGAAGCTTTCTTT; CDR3aa: CASSPRGDTEAFF
d_gene: -; j_gene: TRBJ2-3; v_gene: TRBV9; abundance: -; CDR3nt: TGTGCCAGCAGTACCACGGTTACAGATACGCAGTATTTT; CDR3aa: CASSTTVTDTQYF
d_gene: TRBD2; j_gene: TRBJ2-1; v_gene: TRBV6-5; abundance: -; CDR3nt: TGTGCCAGCTATAAACGACTAGCGGGGGACAATGAGCAGTTCTTC; CDR3aa: CASYKRLAGDNEQFF
d_gene: -; j_gene: TRBJ2-1; v_gene: TRBV5-1; abundance: -; CDR3nt: TGCGCCAGCAGCTCGACAGGTTACAATGAGCAGTTCTTC; CDR3aa: CASSSTGYNEQFF
d_gene: TRBD1; j_gene: TRBJ1-1; v_gene: TRBV5-6; abundance: -; CDR3nt: TGTGCCAGCAGCACGCTAACAGGGGGCGATACTGAAGCTTTCTTT; CDR3aa: CASSTLTGGDTEAFF
d_gene: -; j_gene: TRBJ2-5; v_gene: TRBV13; abundance: -; CDR3nt: TGTGCCAGCAGCGGGGGGACCCGGAGGGGCCAAGAGACCCAGTACTTC; CDR3aa: CASSGGTRRGQETQYF
d_gene: -; j_gene: TRBJ1-4; v_gene: TRBV19; abundance: -; CDR3nt: TGTGCCAGTAGTATGCGGGGCGACGGCCCAACTAATGAAAAACTGTTTTTT; CDR3aa: CASSMRGDGPTNEKLFF
d_gene: -; j_gene: TRBJ2-3; v_gene: TRBV18; abundance: -; CDR3nt: TGTGCCAGCTCACCACTGCGGGGCACAGATACGCAGTATTTT; CDR3aa: CASSPLRGTDTQYF
d_gene: TRBD1; j_gene: TRBJ1-2; v_gene: TRBV9; abundance: -; CDR3nt: TGTGCCAGCAGCGTAGGAGGGACAGGGGGCACGCATGGCTACACCTTC; CDR3aa: CASSVGGTGGTHGYTF
d_gene: TRBD2; j_gene: TRBJ2-5; v_gene: TRBV30; abundance: -; CDR3nt: TGTGCCTGGACCCCCGGGACTAGGGCCCAAGAGACCCAGTACTTC; CDR3aa: CAWTPGTRAQETQYF
d_gene: -; j_gene: TRBJ2-5; v_gene: TRBV19; abundance: -; CDR3nt: TGTGCCAGTAGTACCCCCTTGAGCGTCCAGTACTTC; CDR3aa: CASSTPLSVQYF
d_gene: TRBD1; j_gene: TRBJ2-4; v_gene: TRBV30; abundance: few; CDR3nt: TGTGCCTGCCAGGGGGCAGGGGCCAAAAACATTCAGTACTTC; CDR3aa: CACQGAGAKNIQYF
d_gene: TRBD1; j_gene: TRBJ1-2; v_gene: TRBV7-2; abundance: -; CDR3nt: TGTGCCAGCAGCCAAACAGGGGACTATGGCTACACCTTC; CDR3aa: CASSQTGDYGYTF
d_gene: TRBD1; j_gene: TRBJ1-2; v_gene: TRBV4-2; abundance: -; CDR3nt: TGTGCCAGCAGCCTTAGCGAAACAGGGGGCAGGTTAGGTGGCTACACCTTC; CDR3aa: CASSLSETGGRLGGYTF
d_gene: TRBD2; j_gene: TRBJ2-1; v_gene: TRBV30; abundance: -; CDR3nt: TGTGCCTGGGAGAAAGGATCCGGACTAGCGGGAAGCTACAATGAGCAGTTCTTC; CDR3aa: CAWEKGSGLAGSYNEQFF
d_gene: -; j_gene: TRBJ2-5; v_gene: TRBV27; abundance: -; CDR3nt: TGTGCTCCACCCCGGGGATACTTC; CDR3aa: CAPPRGYF
d_gene: TRBD2; j_gene: TRBJ2-1; v_gene: TRBV4-1; abundance: -; CDR3nt: TGCGCCAGCAGCCAAGTCCAACTAGCGTACAATGAGCAGTTCTTC; CDR3aa: CASSQVQLAYNEQFF
d_gene: -; j_gene: TRBJ2-1; v_gene: TRBV18; abundance: once; CDR3nt: TGTGCCAGCTCACCACCTGGACGGAGGACCTACAATGAGCAGTTCTTC; CDR3aa: CASSPPGRRTYNEQFF
d_gene: -; j_gene: TRBJ2-6; v_gene: TRBV19; abundance: once; CDR3nt: TGTGCCAGTAGTCGACAGGACTTGTCTGGGGCCAACGTCCTGACTTTC; CDR3aa: CASSRQDLSGANVLTF
d_gene: TRBD2; j_gene: TRBJ2-3; v_gene: TRBV7-6; abundance: -; CDR3nt: TGTGCCAGCAGCTTAGGCACTAGCGGCGACACAGATACGCAGTATTTT; CDR3aa: CASSLGTSGDTDTQYF
d_gene: TRBD1; j_gene: TRBJ1-2; v_gene: TRBV12-5; abundance: -; CDR3nt: TGTGCTAGTGGTTTGGTGCACAAACCTTCTAAAACACAGGGGGCGATTGGCTACACCTTC; CDR3aa: CASGLVHKPSKTQGAIGYTF
d_gene: -; j_gene: TRBJ1-4; v_gene: TRBV12-5; abundance: -; CDR3nt: TGTGCTAGTGGTTTGGGACTCCCTAATGAAAAACTGTTTTTT; CDR3aa: CASGLGLPNEKLFF
d_gene: -; j_gene: TRBJ2-1; v_gene: TRBV19; abundance: -; CDR3nt: TGTGCCAGTGAGAACAGGGCCCTTACAAATGAGCAGTTCTTC; CDR3aa: CASENRALTNEQFF
d_gene: TRBD1; j_gene: TRBJ2-2; v_gene: TRBV5-1; abundance: -; CDR3nt: TGCGCCAGCAGCTTGGGACAGGGGGATCACGGGGAGCTGTTTTTT; CDR3aa: CASSLGQGDHGELFF
d_gene: -; j_gene: TRBJ1-1; v_gene: TRBV14; abundance: -; CDR3nt: TGTGCCAGCAGCCCAACCAGGGTATTGAACACTGAAGCTTTCTTT; CDR3aa: CASSPTRVLNTEAFF
d_gene: -; j_gene: TRBJ1-1; v_gene: TRBV30; abundance: -; CDR3nt: TGTGCCTGGAGTGCCCCGGCGGGGTGGCCTGAAGCTTTCTTT; CDR3aa: CAWSAPAGWPEAFF
d_gene: TRBD1; j_gene: TRBJ1-5; v_gene: TRBV18; abundance: -; CDR3nt: TGTGCCAGCTCACCACCGGATCGGACAGGGGATCAGCCCCAGCATTTT; CDR3aa: CASSPPDRTGDQPQHF
d_gene: -; j_gene: TRBJ1-2; v_gene: TRBV7-9; abundance: -; CDR3nt: TGTGCCAGCAGCCAGGGTATGGGTCAGGATTTCTATGGCTACACCTTC; CDR3aa: CASSQGMGQDFYGYTF
d_gene: TRBD1; j_gene: TRBJ1-6; v_gene: TRBV5-6; abundance: once; CDR3nt: TGTGCCAGCAGCTTGGCTTATCAGGGACAGGGAGATAATTCACCCCTCCACTTT; CDR3aa: CASSLAYQGQGDNSPLHF
d_gene: TRBD1; j_gene: TRBJ1-1; v_gene: TRBV6-1; abundance: -; CDR3nt: TGTGCCAGCAGTGAAGGGACAGGGGTCACTGAAGCTTTCTTT; CDR3aa: CASSEGTGVTEAFF
d_gene: -; j_gene: TRBJ1-1; v_gene: TRBV19; abundance: few; CDR3nt: TGTGCCAGTAGTATGCTACAGGAGACTGAAGCTTTCTTT; CDR3aa: CASSMLQETEAFF
d_gene: TRBD1; j_gene: TRBJ2-6; v_gene: TRBV7-2; abundance: -; CDR3nt: TGTGCCAGCAGCCGGGACAGGGTCGCCTCTGGGGCCAACGTCCTGACTTTC; CDR3aa: CASSRDRVASGANVLTF
d_gene: TRBD1; j_gene: TRBJ1-5; v_gene: TRBV30; abundance: -; CDR3nt: TGTGCCTGGAGCGGACAGGGCGCCCAGCCCCAGCATTTT; CDR3aa: CAWSGQGAQPQHF